The T cell receptor (beta chain) described here comes from a study of control samples from healthy donors and cancer patients. The protocol was immunoSEQ multiplex PCR, while the TCRdb copy is restricted to in-frame clones and leaves out a portion. The sample has under 450,000 clones; around nine tenths are singletons. As for this clone: Different DNA sequences within this sample yield the same CDR3.

V lost 3 bases to trimming and J lost 0 bases, with 8 bases between them. Germline V lookup: CDR1 MNHEY, CDR2 SVGEGT. The CDR3 is 15 amino acids. The chain employs TRBV6-2 or TRBV6-3 and TRBJ2-2; perhaps D is TRBD1 or TRBD2 (5 bases each). The sample was PBMCs. The TCR originated in a man aged 35 to 55 with head and neck cancer. In DNA form, the CDR3 reads TGTGCCAGCAGTTATCTGGGACCGAACACCGGGGAGCTGTTTTTT. Its protein is CASSYLGPNTGELFF.